Sequencing of this TCR beta chain was carried out in a study of blood T cell repertoires in COVID-19. Study details: Whether acute or convalescent, the COVID-19 samples came from the United States, Italy and Spain. The cDNA or gDNA used as material had been derived from T cells, B-cell-depleted T cells, or PBMCs.

Germline V gene data show CDR1 as SNHLY and CDR2 as FYNNEI. This CDR3 contains 12 residues. The V and J ends lost 8 bases and 8 bases, in that order; junction bases with no gene match: 5. Original data processing: The assay estimated nucleated cells by amplifying reference gene primers. Profiled with immunoSEQ multiplex PCR; TCRdb holds only in-frame clones, not every one. V, J and clone size are taken as reported in that table, and D and trimming were inferred from the DNA itself. Here the sample spans 200,000 or so clones, roughly 80% being singletons. The rearrangement uses TRBV2 and TRBJ1-2, with 10 bases fitting TRBD1. What was sequenced was peripheral blood. The receptor was derived from an elderly woman with acute or convalescent COVID-19. CDR3: CASPTGGIGYTF. The CDR3 DNA reads as TGTGCCAGCCCGACAGGGGGCATAGGCTACACCTTC. Filled out from reference TRBV2 and TRBJ1-2, the complete variable domain reads EPEVTQTPSHQVTQMGQEVILRCVPISNHLYFYWYRQILGQKVEFLVSFYNNEISEKSEIFDDQFSVERPDGSNFTLKIRSTKLEDSAMYFCASPTGGIGYTFGSGTRLTVV.